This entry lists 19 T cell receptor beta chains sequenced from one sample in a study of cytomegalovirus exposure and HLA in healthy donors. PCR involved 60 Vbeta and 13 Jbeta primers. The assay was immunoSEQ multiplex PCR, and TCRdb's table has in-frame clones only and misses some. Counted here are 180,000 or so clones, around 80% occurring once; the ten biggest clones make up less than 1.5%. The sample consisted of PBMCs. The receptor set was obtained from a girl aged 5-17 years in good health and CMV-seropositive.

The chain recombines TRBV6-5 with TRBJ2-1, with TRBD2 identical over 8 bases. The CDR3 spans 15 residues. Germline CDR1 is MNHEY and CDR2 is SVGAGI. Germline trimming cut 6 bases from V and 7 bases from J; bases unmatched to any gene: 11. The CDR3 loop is CASRPGLALTNEQFF. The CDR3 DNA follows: TGTGCCAGCAGACCCGGACTAGCTTTGACGAATGAGCAGTTCTTC.

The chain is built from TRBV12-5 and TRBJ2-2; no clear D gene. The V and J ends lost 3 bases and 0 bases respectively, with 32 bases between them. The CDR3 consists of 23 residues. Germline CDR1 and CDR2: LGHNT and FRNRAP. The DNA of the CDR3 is TGTGCTAGTGGTTTCATTTTAGACAAGACGCCCGTCGACGGTTCAGCGAACACCGGGGAGCTGTTTTTT. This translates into CASGFILDKTPVDGSANTGELFF.

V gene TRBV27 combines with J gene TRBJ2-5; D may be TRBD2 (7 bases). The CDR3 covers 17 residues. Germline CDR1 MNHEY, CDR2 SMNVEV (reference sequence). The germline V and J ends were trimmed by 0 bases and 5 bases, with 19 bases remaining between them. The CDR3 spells CASSLSGYGGRIETQYF. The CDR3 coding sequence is TGTGCCAGCAGTTTATCGGGGTACGGGGGGCGGATTGAGACCCAGTACTTC.

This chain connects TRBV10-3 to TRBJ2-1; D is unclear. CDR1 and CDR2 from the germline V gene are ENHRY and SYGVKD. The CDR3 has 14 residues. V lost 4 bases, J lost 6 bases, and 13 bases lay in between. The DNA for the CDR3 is TGTGCCATCAGTGTCAACGTGGGCCCCAATGAGCAGTTCTTC. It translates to CAISVNVGPNEQFF.

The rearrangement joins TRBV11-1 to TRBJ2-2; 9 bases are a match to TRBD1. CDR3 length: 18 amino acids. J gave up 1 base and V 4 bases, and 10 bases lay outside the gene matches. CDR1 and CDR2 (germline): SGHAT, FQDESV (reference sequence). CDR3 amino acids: CASSSTLGGQGNTGELFF. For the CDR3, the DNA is TGTGCCAGCAGCTCAACACTAGGGGGACAGGGGAACACCGGGGAGCTGTTTTTT.

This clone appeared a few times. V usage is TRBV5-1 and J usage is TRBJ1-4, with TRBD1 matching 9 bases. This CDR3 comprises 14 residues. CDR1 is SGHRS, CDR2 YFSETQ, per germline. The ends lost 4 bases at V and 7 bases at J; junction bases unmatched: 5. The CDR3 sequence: CASSVGQGGEKLFF. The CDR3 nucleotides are TGCGCCAGCAGCGTGGGACAGGGAGGTGAAAAACTGTTTTTT.

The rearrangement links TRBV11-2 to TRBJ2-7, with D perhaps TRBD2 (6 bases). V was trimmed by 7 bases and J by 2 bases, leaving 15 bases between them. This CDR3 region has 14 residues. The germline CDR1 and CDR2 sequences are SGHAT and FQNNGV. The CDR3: CASMGSAGTYEQYF. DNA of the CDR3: TGTGCCAGCATGGGGTCGGCGGGAACCTACGAGCAGTACTTC.

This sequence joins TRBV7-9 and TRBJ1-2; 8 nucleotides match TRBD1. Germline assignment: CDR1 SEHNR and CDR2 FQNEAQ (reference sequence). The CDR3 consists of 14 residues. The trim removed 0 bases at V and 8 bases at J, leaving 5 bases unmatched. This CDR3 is CASSLAGQGGGYTF. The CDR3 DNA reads TGTGCCAGCAGCTTAGCCGGACAGGGAGGCGGCTACACCTTC.

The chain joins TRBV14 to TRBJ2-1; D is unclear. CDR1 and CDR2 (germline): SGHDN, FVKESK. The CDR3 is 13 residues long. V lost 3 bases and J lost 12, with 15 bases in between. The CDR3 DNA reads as TGTGCCAGCAGCCAGTCAAGACTTTTGGGGCAGTTCTTC. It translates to CASSQSRLLGQFF.

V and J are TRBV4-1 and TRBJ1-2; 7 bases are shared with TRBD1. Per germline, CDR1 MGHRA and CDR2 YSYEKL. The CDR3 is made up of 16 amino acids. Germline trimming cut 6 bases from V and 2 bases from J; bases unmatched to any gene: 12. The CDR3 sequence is CASRSPGTAANYGYTF. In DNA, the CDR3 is TGCGCCAGCAGGTCCCCCGGGACAGCGGCAAACTATGGCTACACCTTC.

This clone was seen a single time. The CDR3 DNA reads as TGTGCCAGCAGTTATACCGGCGGAACCTACGAGCAGTACTTC. This sequence encodes CASSYTGGTYEQYF. The V and J genes are TRBV6-5 and TRBJ2-7; D not resolved. V lost 3 bases, J lost 2 bases, and 11 bases lay in between. Germline CDR1 is MNHEY and CDR2 is SVGAGI. CDR3 length: 14 amino acids.

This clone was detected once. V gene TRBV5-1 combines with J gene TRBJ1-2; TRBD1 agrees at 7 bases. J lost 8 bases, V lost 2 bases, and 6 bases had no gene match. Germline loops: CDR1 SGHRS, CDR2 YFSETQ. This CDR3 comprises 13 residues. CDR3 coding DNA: TGCGCCAGCAGCTTAGAGGGGGCGGCCGGCTACACCTTC. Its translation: CASSLEGAAGYTF.

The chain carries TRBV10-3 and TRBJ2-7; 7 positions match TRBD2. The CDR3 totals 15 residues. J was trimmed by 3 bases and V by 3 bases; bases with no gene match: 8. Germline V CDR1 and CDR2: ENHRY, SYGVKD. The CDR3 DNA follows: TGTGCCATCAGTGAAGGAGGGAGGGAAAGCTACGAGCAGTACTTC. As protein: CAISEGGRESYEQYF.

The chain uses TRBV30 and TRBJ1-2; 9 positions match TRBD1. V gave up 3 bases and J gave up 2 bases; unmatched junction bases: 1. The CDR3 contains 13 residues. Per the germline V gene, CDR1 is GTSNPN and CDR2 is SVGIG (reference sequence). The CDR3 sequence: CAWRGTGNYGYTF. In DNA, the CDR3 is TGTGCCTGGAGAGGGACAGGGAACTATGGCTACACCTTC.

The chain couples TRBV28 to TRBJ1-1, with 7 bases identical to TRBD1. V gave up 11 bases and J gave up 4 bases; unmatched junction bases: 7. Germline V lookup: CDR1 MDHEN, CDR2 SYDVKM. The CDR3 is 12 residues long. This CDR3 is CAAKGAPTEAFF. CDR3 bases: TGTGCCGCAAAGGGGGCGCCCACTGAAGCTTTCTTT.

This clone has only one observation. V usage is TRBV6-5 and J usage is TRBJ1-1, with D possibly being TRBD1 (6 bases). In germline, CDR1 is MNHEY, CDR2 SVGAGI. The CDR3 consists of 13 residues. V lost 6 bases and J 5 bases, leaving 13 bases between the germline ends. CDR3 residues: CASSHKGGTEAFF. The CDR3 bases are TGTGCCAGCAGCCACAAGGGGGGGACTGAAGCTTTCTTT.

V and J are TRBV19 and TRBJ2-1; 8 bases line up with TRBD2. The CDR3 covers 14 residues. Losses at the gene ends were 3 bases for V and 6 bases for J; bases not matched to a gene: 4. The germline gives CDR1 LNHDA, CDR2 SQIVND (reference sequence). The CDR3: CASSIQGLVNEQFF. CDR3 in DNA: TGTGCCAGTAGTATTCAGGGACTAGTCAATGAGCAGTTCTTC.

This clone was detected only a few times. The CDR3 region is CASTYWTGKSGANVLTF. DNA of the CDR3: TGTGCCAGCACCTACTGGACAGGGAAGTCTGGGGCCAACGTCCTGACTTTC. The V call is TRBV2, the J call TRBJ2-6; 8 nucleotides line up with TRBD1. CDR3 size: 17 residues. Germline V gene lookup returns CDR1 SNHLY and CDR2 FYNNEI. V lost 7 bases, J lost 1 base, and 9 bases stayed unmatched. Full variable domain (remainder filled in from reference TRBV2 and TRBJ2-6): EPEVTQTPSHQVTQMGQEVILRCVPISNHLYFYWYRQILGQKVEFLVSFYNNEISEKSEIFDDQFSVERPDGSNFTLKIRSTKLEDSAMYFCASTYWTGKSGANVLTFGAGSRLTVL.

DNA for the CDR3: TGTGCCAGCAGCCCAGATACTAGCGGGAGGGCCCGTGAGCAGTACTTC. It is translated as CASSPDTSGRAREQYF. The rearrangement uses TRBV7-9 and TRBJ2-7; TRBD2 aligns across 13 bases. The CDR3 has 16 residues. From germline, CDR1 is SEHNR and CDR2 FQNEAQ (reference sequence). The junction had 11 bases not matched to a gene; V was cut back by 5 bases and J by 7 bases. Variable domain in full (rest from reference TRBV7-9 and TRBJ2-7): DTGVSQNPRHKITKRGQNVTFRCDPISEHNRLYWYRQTLGQGPEFLTYFQNEAQLEKSRLLSDRFSAERPKGSFSTLEIQRTEQGDSAMYLCASSPDTSGRAREQYFGPGTRLTVT.